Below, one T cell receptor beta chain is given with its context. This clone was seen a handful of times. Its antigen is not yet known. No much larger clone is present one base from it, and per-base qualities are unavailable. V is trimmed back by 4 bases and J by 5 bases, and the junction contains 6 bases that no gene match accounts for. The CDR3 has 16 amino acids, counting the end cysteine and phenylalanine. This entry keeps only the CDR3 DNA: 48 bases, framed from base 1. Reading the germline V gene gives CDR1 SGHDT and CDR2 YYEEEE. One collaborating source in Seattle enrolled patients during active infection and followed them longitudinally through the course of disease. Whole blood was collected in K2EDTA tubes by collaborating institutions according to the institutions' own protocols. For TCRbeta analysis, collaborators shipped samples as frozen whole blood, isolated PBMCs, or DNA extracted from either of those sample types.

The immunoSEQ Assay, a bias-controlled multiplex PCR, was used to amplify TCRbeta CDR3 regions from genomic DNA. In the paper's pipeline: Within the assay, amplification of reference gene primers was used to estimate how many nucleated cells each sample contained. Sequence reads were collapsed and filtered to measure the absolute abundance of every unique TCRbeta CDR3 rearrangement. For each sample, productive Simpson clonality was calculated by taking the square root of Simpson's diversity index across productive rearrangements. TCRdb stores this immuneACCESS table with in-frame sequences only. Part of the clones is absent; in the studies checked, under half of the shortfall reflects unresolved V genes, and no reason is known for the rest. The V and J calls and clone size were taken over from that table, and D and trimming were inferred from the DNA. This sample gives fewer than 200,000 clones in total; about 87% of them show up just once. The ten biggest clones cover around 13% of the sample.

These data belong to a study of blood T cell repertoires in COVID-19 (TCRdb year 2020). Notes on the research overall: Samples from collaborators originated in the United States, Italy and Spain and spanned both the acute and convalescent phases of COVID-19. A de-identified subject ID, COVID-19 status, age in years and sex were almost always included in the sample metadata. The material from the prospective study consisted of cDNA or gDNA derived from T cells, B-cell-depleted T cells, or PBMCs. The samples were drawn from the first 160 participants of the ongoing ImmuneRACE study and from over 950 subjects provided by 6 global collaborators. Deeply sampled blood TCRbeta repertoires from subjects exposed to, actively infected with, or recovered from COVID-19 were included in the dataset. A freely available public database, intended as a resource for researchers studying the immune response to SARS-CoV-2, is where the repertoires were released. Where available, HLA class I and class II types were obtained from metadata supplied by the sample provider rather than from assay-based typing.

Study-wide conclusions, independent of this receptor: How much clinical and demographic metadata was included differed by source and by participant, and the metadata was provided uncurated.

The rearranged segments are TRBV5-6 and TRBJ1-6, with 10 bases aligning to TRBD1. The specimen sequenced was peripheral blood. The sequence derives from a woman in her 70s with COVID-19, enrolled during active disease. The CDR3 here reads CASSGGQGRDNSPLHF. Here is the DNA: TGTGCCAGCAGCGGGGGACAGGGGCGGGATAATTCACCCCTCCACTTT.